This T cell receptor beta chain is drawn from a study of shared T cell receptors in the human thymus. Generated by immunoSEQ multiplex PCR, the TCRdb table keeps only in-frame clones and is missing some. This sample has some 760,000 clones; around 85% occur once, and the top ten carry about 0.0098%. This CDR3 has 13 residues. Germline V gives CDR1 GTSNPN, CDR2 SVGIG (reference sequence). V lost 2 bases and J 5 bases, leaving 12 bases between the germline ends. These data also featured in a second study, about human thymus T cells.

The chain uses TRBV30 and TRBJ1-1; maybe TRBD1 (6 bases). This receptor was identified in a girl less than two years old with a congenital heart defect. Sequenced: thymocytes. DNA for the CDR3: TGTGCCTGGAGTTCGACAGGTTTTACTGAAGCTTTCTTT. Amino acids: CAWSSTGFTEAFF.